Shown below are 19 T cell receptor beta chains from a single sample sequenced in a study of PD-L1 blockade in urothelial cancer. Assay used: immunoSEQ multiplex PCR; TCRdb lists only in-frame clones, some missing. This sample yields more than 50,000 clones, of which 81% are seen a single time; 3.2% belongs to the top ten. This sample's time point: pretreatment peripheral blood. Sequenced here: PBMCs, sampled around atezolizumab (anti-PD-L1) treatment. These receptors were taken from a man aged 65 to 79 with urothelial cancer.

The chain joins TRBV4-1 to TRBJ1-5; 7 nucleotides align to TRBD1. Unmatched junction bases numbered 3, after V lost 2 bases and J lost 8 bases. The CDR3 runs to 13 residues. Germline CDR1 MGHRA, CDR2 YSYEKL. The CDR3 sequence: CASSQRQGEPQHF. The CDR3 DNA follows: TGCGCCAGCAGCCAAAGACAGGGAGAGCCCCAGCATTTT.

The chain has TRBV29-1 and TRBJ2-1, with 15 bases lining up with TRBD2. This CDR3 is 13 amino acids long. CDR1 and CDR2 from the germline V gene are SQVTM and ANQGSEA. The trim removed 4 bases at V and 10 bases at J, leaving 2 bases unmatched. CDR3 DNA: TGCAGCGTTGGGACTAGCGGGGGGGTAGAGCAGTTCTTC. It codes for CSVGTSGGVEQFF.

The chain joins TRBV19 to TRBJ2-1, with 9 bases aligning to TRBD2. Germline V gene lookup returns CDR1 LNHDA and CDR2 SQIVND (reference sequence). The CDR3 covers 16 residues. The V and J ends lost 5 bases and 5 bases, in that order; junction bases with no gene match: 10. The CDR3 region has the DNA TGTGCCAGTAGTGCGCTAGCGGGAAATTTTGACAATGAGCAGTTCTTC. It codes for CASSALAGNFDNEQFF.

This CDR3 reads CASRRDSSYEQYF. CDR3 DNA sequence: TGTGCCAGCAGAAGGGACAGCTCCTACGAGCAGTACTTC. This chain uses TRBV2 with TRBJ2-7; TRBD1 matches 7 bases. Germline V gene lookup returns CDR1 SNHLY and CDR2 FYNNEI. CDR3 size: 13 residues. After removal of 6 bases from V and 0 bases from J, the junction contained 2 bases not matched to a gene.

The chain couples TRBV4-1 to TRBJ2-7; a weak D match, TRBD1 (5 bases). This CDR3 contains 14 residues. The V end lost 3 bases, the J end lost 0 bases, and 9 bases lay between the germline ends. The germline V gene encodes CDR1 MGHRA and CDR2 YSYEKL. DNA for the CDR3: TGCGCCAGCAGCCATGCAGGGTCCTCCTACGAGCAGTACTTC. Translating gives CASSHAGSSYEQYF.

This chain uses TRBV10-3 with TRBJ2-5; tentative D call: TRBD1 (5 bases). Germline loops: CDR1 ENHRY, CDR2 SYGVKD. V gave up 6 bases and J gave up 5 bases, with 19 bases separating them. The CDR3 has 15 amino acids. The CDR3 coding sequence is TGTGCCATCAGACCCCAGGGTCCAGGTTCGGAGACCCAGTACTTC. As protein: CAIRPQGPGSETQYF.

V gene TRBV5-4 combines with J gene TRBJ2-1; 16 nucleotides match TRBD2. Losses at the gene ends were 3 bases for V and 2 bases for J; bases not matched to a gene: 2. The germline CDR1 and CDR2 sequences are SGHNT and YYREEE (reference sequence). This CDR3 is built from 17 residues. CDR3 in DNA: TGTGCCAGCAGCTCCGGGACTAGCGGGAGGGCCTACAATGAGCAGTTCTTC. Its protein product is CASSSGTSGRAYNEQFF.

This clone was recorded only once. V usage is TRBV2 and J usage is TRBJ2-7, with a weak D call TRBD2 (5 bases). Trimming pared 4 bases from V and 4 bases from J, leaving 8 bases between. Germline CDR1 is SNHLY and CDR2 is FYNNEI. This CDR3 region has 12 residues. This CDR3 reads CASSGGRYEQYF. CDR3 in DNA: TGTGCCAGCAGTGGCGGGCGATACGAGCAGTACTTC. Together with reference TRBV2 and TRBJ2-7, the CDR3 gives the full variable domain: EPEVTQTPSHQVTQMGQEVILRCVPISNHLYFYWYRQILGQKVEFLVSFYNNEISEKSEIFDDQFSVERPDGSNFTLKIRSTKLEDSAMYFCASSGGRYEQYFGPGTRLTVT.

V gene TRBV19 combines with J gene TRBJ1-1, with 7 bases fitting TRBD1. CDR1 and CDR2 from the germline V gene are LNHDA and SQIVND (reference sequence). V dropped 6 bases and J dropped 1; count of bases not matched to a gene: 5. This CDR3 contains 14 residues. Written as DNA, the CDR3 is TGTGCCAGTAGGTTGGGACAGCAGAACACTGAAGCTTTCTTT. This encodes CASRLGQQNTEAFF.

CDR3 sequence: CASSPTEGQGEETQYF. The CDR3 bases are TGTGCCAGCAGTCCTACGGAGGGACAGGGGGAAGAGACCCAGTACTTC. V is TRBV28 and J is TRBJ2-5; 11 positions agree with TRBD1. The V and J ends lost 5 bases and 3 bases, in that order; junction bases with no gene match: 8. CDR3 length equals 16 residues. Germline CDR1 and CDR2: MDHEN and SYDVKM.

The chain carries TRBV7-9 and TRBJ2-3; tentatively, D is TRBD1 (5 bases). Germline V gives CDR1 SEHNR, CDR2 FQNEAQ (reference sequence). Between the trimmed V and J ends, which lost 5 bases and 5 bases, there was a span of 8 bases. The CDR3 contains 12 residues. The CDR3 protein is CASSRDRDTQYF. The DNA of the CDR3 is TGTGCCAGCAGCCGCGACAGAGATACGCAGTATTTT.

This clone has only a few counts. V gene TRBV6-6 combines with J gene TRBJ1-2; D not certain. Germline-derived CDR1 and CDR2 are MNHNY and SVGAGI (reference sequence). This CDR3 is built from 12 residues. The germline V and J ends were trimmed by 6 bases and 7 bases, with 12 bases remaining between them. CDR3 residues: CASSPTGSGYTF. CDR3 bases: TGTGCCAGCAGCCCTACTGGTTCTGGCTACACCTTC.

The gene calls are TRBV5-1 and TRBJ2-5, with D possibly being TRBD1 (7 bases). Germline V lookup: CDR1 SGHRS, CDR2 YFSETQ. V was trimmed by 4 bases and J by 1 base, leaving 11 bases between them. CDR3 size: 14 residues. CDR3 in amino acids: CASSRGTVQETQYF. CDR3 sequence (DNA): TGCGCCAGCAGCCGGGGGACAGTCCAAGAGACCCAGTACTTC.

The chain recombines TRBV2 with TRBJ1-1, with D possibly TRBD1 on 5 matching bases. The germline CDR1 and CDR2 sequences are SNHLY and FYNNEI. The V end lost 6 bases, the J end lost 0 bases, and 14 bases lay between the germline ends. The CDR3 covers 15 residues. Written as DNA, the CDR3 is TGTGCCAGCAGGCTTAGACAGTTTATGAACACTGAAGCTTTCTTT. Translation gives CASRLRQFMNTEAFF.

The gene calls are TRBV18 and TRBJ2-5, with 8 positions matching TRBD2. This CDR3 spans 16 amino acids. The germline gives CDR1 KGHSH, CDR2 LQKENI. V was pared by 3 bases and J by 1 base, with 7 bases of the junction left unmatched. The CDR3 nucleotides are TGTGCCAGCTCACCGACGGGAGCGGGAGTCCAAGAGACCCAGTACTTC. The encoded protein is CASSPTGAGVQETQYF.

The chain is built from TRBV6-6 and TRBJ2-7; a possible D gene is TRBD2 (6 bases). Germline CDR1 reads MNHNY; CDR2 reads SVGAGI (reference sequence). The ends were cut back, 0 bases at V and 4 bases at J, with 16 bases in the middle. The CDR3 totals 16 residues. As DNA, the CDR3 is TGTGCCAGCAGTTACTCTCCCGGACCCGGAGGGTACGAGCAGTACTTC. Its translation: CASSYSPGPGGYEQYF.

This clone was observed a single time. The rearrangement uses TRBV27 and TRBJ2-2; the match to TRBD2 covers 13 bases. CDR1 MNHEY and CDR2 SMNVEV come from the germline V gene (reference sequence). This CDR3 spans 16 amino acids. The ends lost 10 bases at V and 7 bases at J; junction bases unmatched: 12. This CDR3 reads CATQSTSGRAGGELFF. The CDR3 bases are TGTGCCACACAAAGTACTAGCGGGAGGGCGGGCGGGGAGCTGTTTTTT.

CDR3 bases: TGTGCCAGCAGTTCTCCCCCGGGACAGGGGACATATGAGCAGTTCTTC. This translates into CASSSPPGQGTYEQFF. This chain links TRBV6-6 with TRBJ2-1, with TRBD1 matching over 10 bases. Trimming at V came to 4 bases and at J to 8 bases, leaving 11 bases not matched to a gene. The CDR3 is made up of 16 amino acids. From germline, CDR1 is MNHNY and CDR2 SVGAGI (reference sequence).

This clone has a handful of counts. The V call is TRBV5-1, the J call TRBJ1-2; the match to TRBD1 covers 10 bases. V shed 0 bases and J 10 bases; nucleotides not matched to a gene: 9. The CDR3 loop spans 15 amino acids. Germline CDR1 reads SGHRS; CDR2 reads YFSETQ. The CDR3 reads CASSLGSVGQGSYTF. CDR3 DNA: TGCGCCAGCAGCTTGGGGTCGGTGGGACAGGGGTCCTACACCTTC. The complete variable domain, with remaining parts taken from reference TRBV5-1 and TRBJ1-2, reads KAGVTQTPRYLIKTRGQQVTLSCSPISGHRSVSWYQQTPGQGLQFLFEYFSETQRNKGNFPGRFSGRQFSNSRSEMNVSTLELGDSALYLCASSLGSVGQGSYTFGSGTRLTVV.